This TCR beta chain was retrieved from a study of T-cell memory formation after mild COVID-19. Study information: TCR clusters showed largely donor specificity.

Constant-segment primers served in 5'RACE that generated TCR alpha and TCR beta cDNA libraries bearing sample barcodes and UMIs. TCRdb re-called the 5' RACE reads through MiXCR, storing one row per CDR3 protein. Here the sample spans 400,000 or so distinct CDR3 sequences, 20% being singletons. The CDR3 spans 15 residues. V lost 5 bases and J lost 0; bases outside the gene matches: 5. Germline V gene lookup returns CDR1 SGHAT and CDR2 FQNNGV. Sequencing input: PBMCs or a T cell subset sorted from them (not recorded which). This clonotype originated in an adult woman who had mild COVID-19 (a few samples of this study predate the infection). Cell type and time point are not known. The chain has TRBV11-2 and TRBJ1-1; 8 nucleotides match TRBD1. CDR3 nucleotide sequence: TGTGCCAGCAGCCAGACAGGGGCGGTGAACACTGAAGCTTTCTTT. It yields the protein CASSQTGAVNTEAFF. Combining the CDR3 with reference TRBV11-2 and TRBJ1-1 gives the whole variable domain EAGVAQSPRYKIIEKRQSVAFWCNPISGHATLYWYQQILGQGPKLLIQFQNNGVVDDSQLPKDRFSAERLKGVDSTLKIQPAKLEDSAVYLCASSQTGAVNTEAFFGQGTRLTVV.